These 26 T cell receptor beta chains were sequenced from one sample in a study of blood T cell repertoires in COVID-19. The method was immunoSEQ multiplex PCR; TCRdb's version includes in-frame clones alone and lacks a portion of them. Of 450,000 to 500,000 clones listed, around 85% were seen once; the top ten hold approximately 3.2%. Input material: peripheral blood. All receptors derive from a human donor in a cohort sampled during active COVID-19.

The chain recombines TRBV3-1 (or the pseudogene TRBV3-2) with TRBJ1-5; 7 nucleotides match TRBD1. The CDR3 runs to 17 residues. The trim removed 0 bases at V and 7 bases at J, leaving 12 bases unmatched. Germline V gene sequence: CDR1 LGHDT, CDR2 YNNKEL (reference sequence). The chain's CDR3 is CASSQDLGEGARQPQHF. The DNA of the CDR3 is TGTGCCAGCAGCCAAGATCTAGGAGAGGGGGCGCGACAGCCCCAGCATTTT.

The chain is built from TRBV11-2 and TRBJ2-7; D not certain. Germline CDR1 and CDR2: SGHAT and FQNNGV. The CDR3 is 15 residues long. V lost 0 bases, J lost 0 bases, and 9 bases lay in between. CDR3 bases: TGTGCCAGCAGCTTAGATCTGTCTAACTCCTACGAGCAGTACTTC. Translation: CASSLDLSNSYEQYF. Filled out from reference TRBV11-2 and TRBJ2-7, the complete variable domain reads EAGVAQSPRYKIIEKRQSVAFWCNPISGHATLYWYQQILGQGPKLLIQFQNNGVVDDSQLPKDRFSAERLKGVDSTLKIQPAKLEDSAVYLCASSLDLSNSYEQYFGPGTRLTVT.

This clone came up a few times. The J gene is TRBJ2-2, the V gene TRBV5-4; 7 nucleotides match TRBD2. V was clipped by 2 bases and J by 4 bases; unmatched bases: 5. The CDR3 length is 15 residues. Germline V gives CDR1 SGHNT, CDR2 YYREEE (reference sequence). CDR3 DNA sequence: TGTGCCAGCAGCTTCGGGGGGAGGGGCACCGGGGAGCTGTTTTTT. Amino acids: CASSFGGRGTGELFF.

The rearrangement uses TRBV12-3 or TRBV12-4 and TRBJ2-7; D is uncertain. This CDR3 comprises 13 residues. With 5 bases removed from V and 3 bases from J, the gap between germline ends came to 11 bases. The CDR3 loop is CASSRQARYEQYF. In DNA form, the CDR3 reads TGTGCCAGCAGTCGGCAGGCCCGCTACGAGCAGTACTTC.

This chain joins TRBV15 and TRBJ1-1; unclear D gene. V was shortened by 3 bases and J by 0 bases, with 17 bases between the two germline ends. The CDR3 has 17 amino acids. The germline V gene encodes CDR1 LNHNV and CDR2 YYDKDF (reference sequence). The CDR3 spells CATSSPFLRYMNTEAFF. In DNA form, the CDR3 reads TGTGCCACCAGCAGCCCCTTTCTGAGGTACATGAACACTGAAGCTTTCTTT.

The chain uses TRBV5-8 and TRBJ2-7, with 7 bases aligning to TRBD2. There are 16 residues in the CDR3. Trimming cost V 3 bases and J 0 bases; bases outside gene matches: 9. CDR1 SGHTS and CDR2 YDEGEE come from the germline V gene. The CDR3 sequence: CASSSSWERGSYEQYF. The CDR3 DNA reads TGTGCCAGCAGCTCGTCCTGGGAGCGGGGCTCCTACGAGCAGTACTTC.

This chain uses TRBV7-3 with TRBJ2-3, with TRBD1 matching over 8 bases. This CDR3 spans 16 amino acids. The germline gives CDR1 SGHTA, CDR2 FQGTGA. After removal of 4 bases from V and 6 bases from J, the junction contained 12 bases not matched to a gene. The CDR3 is CASSSTPGQAIDTQYF. CDR3 nucleotides: TGTGCCAGCAGCTCTACACCGGGACAGGCAATCGATACGCAGTATTTT.

This clone was detected only once. The chain recombines TRBV18 with TRBJ2-2; maybe TRBD1 (6 bases). V lost 2 bases and J lost 5, with 15 bases in between. Looked up from germline, CDR1 is KGHSH and CDR2 is LQKENI. The CDR3 loop spans 16 amino acids. CDR3 nucleotides: TGTGCCAGCTCACCATTAATTACAGGGCAAACCGGGGAGCTGTTTTTT. Its protein product is CASSPLITGQTGELFF.

The chain employs TRBV7-8 and TRBJ1-4, with 7 bases aligning to TRBD1. The CDR3 is 15 residues long. After removal of 2 bases from V and 4 bases from J, the junction contained 4 bases not matched to a gene. Per germline, CDR1 SGHVS and CDR2 FQNEAQ. The CDR3 loop reads CASSLLTGNNEKLFF. CDR3 coding DNA: TGTGCCAGCAGCTTATTGACAGGGAATAATGAAAAACTGTTTTTT.

This clone showed up many times. This chain uses TRBV9 with TRBJ2-2; D is perhaps TRBD2 (5 bases). V was shortened by 6 bases and J by 7 bases, with 16 bases between the two germline ends. Germline-derived CDR1 and CDR2 are SGDLS and YYNGEE. The CDR3 covers 14 residues. DNA for the CDR3: TGTGCCAGCAACACCATTCGGGGTAGCGGGGAGCTGTTTTTT. Protein product: CASNTIRGSGELFF.

This clone has just one count. This chain uses TRBV7-9 with TRBJ2-1; TRBD2 matches at 9 bases. The CDR3 spans 16 residues. V lost 5 bases, J lost 4 bases, and 9 bases stayed unmatched. Germline V gene sequence: CDR1 SEHNR, CDR2 FQNEAQ (reference sequence). The CDR3 DNA follows: TGTGCCAGCAGCGCACGGCCGGGACTAGCTTACAATGAGCAGTTCTTC. As protein: CASSARPGLAYNEQFF.

This clone was seen more than once but under ten times. The chain links TRBV7-6 to TRBJ2-5; 9 nucleotides align to TRBD1. Trimming took 1 base from V and 10 from J; bases not matched to a gene: 13. CDR1 is SGHVS and CDR2 is FNYEAQ in the germline V gene. The CDR3 covers 16 residues. This CDR3 reads CASSLGPGQGLIFQYF. The CDR3 DNA sequence: TGTGCCAGCAGCTTAGGACCTGGACAGGGGTTAATTTTCCAGTACTTC.

The rearrangement uses TRBV7-6 and TRBJ1-2; 8 bases match TRBD1. CDR3 length equals 15 residues. Germline assignment: CDR1 SGHVS and CDR2 FNYEAQ. The V and J ends lost 2 bases and 8 bases, in that order; junction bases with no gene match: 10. Here the CDR3 DNA reads TGTGCCAGCAGCTTATTTTATTCAGGGACAGGCGGCTACACCTTC. Its translation is CASSLFYSGTGGYTF.

The rearrangement links TRBV27 to TRBJ2-2, with 7 bases matching TRBD1. After removal of 6 bases from V and 1 base from J, the junction contained 5 bases not matched to a gene. The CDR3 is made up of 15 amino acids. Germline CDR1 and CDR2: MNHEY and SMNVEV (reference sequence). The DNA for the CDR3 is TGTGCCAGCAGCTACAGGGGTGGGAACACCGGGGAGCTGTTTTTT. Translation: CASSYRGGNTGELFF.

The chain combines TRBV19 with TRBJ2-3, with D perhaps TRBD1 (6 bases). The CDR3 has 15 residues. Trimming removed 3 bases from V and 2 bases from J, with 12 bases in between. Germline-derived CDR1 and CDR2 are LNHDA and SQIVND (reference sequence). The CDR3 region is CASSIRTAHTDTQYF. The CDR3 DNA follows: TGTGCCAGTAGTATTCGGACAGCACACACAGATACGCAGTATTTT. Full variable domain (rest looked up from reference TRBV19 and TRBJ2-3): DGGITQSPKYLFRKEGQNVTLSCEQNLNHDAMYWYRQDPGQGLRLIYYSQIVNDFQKGDIAEGYSVSREKKESFPLTVTSAQKNPTAFYLCASSIRTAHTDTQYFGPGTRLTVL.

The CDR3 spells CASSENYYLSARAGKEREQYF. The CDR3 DNA reads as TGTGCCAGCAGTGAGAATTATTACTTAAGCGCTCGGGCAGGGAAGGAACGTGAGCAGTACTTC. This chain connects TRBV2 to TRBJ2-7; TRBD1 is a possible D gene (5 bases). V was pared by 3 bases and J by 7 bases, with 37 bases between. The CDR3 has 21 amino acids. The germline CDR1 and CDR2 sequences are SNHLY and FYNNEI.

The chain combines TRBV7-9 with TRBJ1-1; TRBD1 matches 7 bases. The CDR3 covers 14 residues. Losses at the gene ends were 3 bases for V and 7 bases for J; bases not matched to a gene: 8. In germline, CDR1 is SEHNR, CDR2 FQNEAQ (reference sequence). The CDR3 reads CASSLALQGIEAFF. The DNA for the CDR3 is TGTGCCAGCAGCTTGGCATTACAGGGGATTGAAGCTTTCTTT.

J is TRBJ1-3 and V is TRBV13, with 7 bases aligning to TRBD1. The CDR3 has 18 residues. Germline lookup yields CDR1 PRHDT and CDR2 FYEKMQ (reference sequence). V gave up 0 bases and J gave up 1 base; unmatched junction bases: 9. The chain's CDR3 is CASSLGGTGQVSGNTIYF. CDR3 coding DNA: TGTGCCAGCAGCTTAGGGGGCACAGGACAGGTTTCTGGAAACACCATATATTTT. Together with reference TRBV13 and TRBJ1-3, the CDR3 gives the full variable domain: AAGVIQSPRHLIKEKRETATLKCYPIPRHDTVYWYQQGPGQDPQFLISFYEKMQSDKGSIPDRFSAQQFSDYHSELNMSSLELGDSALYFCASSLGGTGQVSGNTIYFGEGSWLTVV.

The chain uses TRBV19 and TRBJ2-2; D is unresolved. Trimming pared 5 bases from V and 8 bases from J, leaving 9 bases between. This CDR3 is 12 amino acids long. Germline values: CDR1 LNHDA, CDR2 SQIVND (reference sequence). CDR3 bases: TGTGCCAGTAGTCTTCCCCTTGGGGAGCTGTTTTTT. Its translation is CASSLPLGELFF.

In nucleotides, the CDR3 is TGCGCCAGCAGCTTGGATCACACGGGCAATGAGCAGTTCTTC. Translating gives CASSLDHTGNEQFF. The V call is TRBV5-1, the J call TRBJ2-1; D gene unclear. CDR3 length: 14 amino acids. Germline assignment: CDR1 SGHRS and CDR2 YFSETQ. The V and J ends lost 0 bases and 6 bases respectively, with 10 bases between them.

This clone was counted only a few times. The chain recombines TRBV7-2 with TRBJ1-5; tentative D call: TRBD1 (5 bases). The ends were cut back, 4 bases at V and 3 bases at J, with 10 bases in the middle. The germline CDR1 and CDR2 sequences are SGHTA and FQGNSA. The CDR3 length is 14 residues. The CDR3 bases are TGTGCCAGCAGCTCGGGACTCAACAATCAGCCCCAGCATTTT. This sequence encodes CASSSGLNNQPQHF.

The chain employs TRBV7-9 and TRBJ2-3; 10 bases match TRBD2. The germline V gene has CDR1 SEHNR and CDR2 FQNEAQ (reference sequence). V lost 8 bases, J lost 3 bases, and 11 bases stayed unmatched. This CDR3 spans 16 amino acids. The DNA for the CDR3 is TGTGCCAGCGCCAAAGCGGGAGGGGACTTGACAGATACGCAGTATTTT. This codes for CASAKAGGDLTDTQYF.

The chain has TRBV19 and TRBJ1-1; the D gene is possibly TRBD1 (6 bases). Per germline, CDR1 LNHDA and CDR2 SQIVND (reference sequence). V shed 4 bases and J shed 2 bases, with 17 bases lying between them. This CDR3 spans 16 amino acids. The CDR3 coding sequence is TGTGCCAGTAGTAATAGGATTACAGGGAGAAACACTGAAGCTTTCTTT. It translates to CASSNRITGRNTEAFF.

To note about this clone: This CDR3 is also generated by other DNA sequences in the sample. This chain links TRBV6-5 with TRBJ2-7; 9 nucleotides agree with TRBD1. V lost 6 bases and J lost 2; bases outside the gene matches: 5. The length of the CDR3 is 14 residues. Germline V gene sequence: CDR1 MNHEY, CDR2 SVGAGI. The chain's CDR3 is CASSYGTGTYEQYF. The CDR3 DNA reads as TGTGCCAGCAGCTACGGGACAGGGACCTACGAGCAGTACTTC.

This sequence joins TRBV11-2 and TRBJ1-2; perhaps TRBD1 as D (5 bases). Germline lookup yields CDR1 SGHAT and CDR2 FQNNGV. The CDR3 loop spans 13 amino acids. Trimming pared 6 bases from V and 6 bases from J, leaving 14 bases between. In nucleotides, the CDR3 is TGTGCCAGCAGACCCGGGGGTGGCGATGGCTACACCTTC. It yields the protein CASRPGGGDGYTF.

The chain recombines TRBV19 with TRBJ1-2, with 8 positions matching TRBD1. Germline values: CDR1 LNHDA, CDR2 SQIVND (reference sequence). This CDR3 has 15 residues. V shed 4 bases, J shed 9 bases, and the junction held 13 bases outside the gene matches. The CDR3 spells CASSSATGVLQSYTF. The CDR3 nucleotides are TGTGCCAGTAGTAGTGCGACAGGGGTACTTCAGAGCTACACCTTC.